This TCR beta chain was obtained from a study of identical twins. This CDR3 spans 16 amino acids. The germline CDR1 and CDR2 sequences are MDHEN and SYDVKM. The V and J ends lost 1 base and 0 bases respectively, with 13 bases between them. Details on this clonotype: Antigen specificity is unknown.

Study results and caveats: Cord blood's abundant beta clonotypes had fewer insertions, unlike memory repertoires.

Template switching added a universal primer binding site, and final cDNA carried unique molecular identifiers. TCRdb ran MiXCR on the 5' RACE reads and lists one entry per CDR3 protein. The sample has more than 400,000 distinct CDR3 sequences; approximately 14% are singletons. The same data also went into a second study, on yellow fever vaccine responses in identical twins.

This chain uses TRBV28 with TRBJ2-7; D is ambiguous. The TCR sequence derives from a young woman in good health. The sequenced sample consisted of CD4+ T cells sorted from blood. The CDR3 DNA reads TGTGCCAGCAGTTTATTTCGGTTGGGCGACTCCTACGAGCAGTACTTC. Its translation is CASSLFRLGDSYEQYF. Variable domain in full (rest from reference TRBV28 and TRBJ2-7): DVKVTQSSRYLVKRTGEKVFLECVQDMDHENMFWYRQDPGLGLRLIYFSYDVKMKEKGDIPEGYSVSREKKERFSLILESASTNQTSMYLCASSLFRLGDSYEQYFGPGTRLTVT.